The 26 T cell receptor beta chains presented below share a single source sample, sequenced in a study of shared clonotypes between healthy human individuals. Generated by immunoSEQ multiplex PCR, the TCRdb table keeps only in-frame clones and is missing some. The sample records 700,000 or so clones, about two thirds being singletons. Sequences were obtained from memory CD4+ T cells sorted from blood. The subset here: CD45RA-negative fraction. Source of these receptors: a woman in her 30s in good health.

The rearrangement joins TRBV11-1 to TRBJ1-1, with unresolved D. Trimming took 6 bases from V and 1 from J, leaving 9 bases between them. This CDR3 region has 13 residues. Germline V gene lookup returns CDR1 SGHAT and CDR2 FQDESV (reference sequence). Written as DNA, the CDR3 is TGTGCCAGCAGTTTCGGGAGGAACACTGAAGCTTTCTTT. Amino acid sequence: CASSFGRNTEAFF.

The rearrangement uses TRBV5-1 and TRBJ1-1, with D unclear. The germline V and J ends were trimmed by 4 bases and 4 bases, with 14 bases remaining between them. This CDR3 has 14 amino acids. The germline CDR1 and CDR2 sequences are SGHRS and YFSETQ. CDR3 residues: CASSVLGRGTEAFF. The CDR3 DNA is TGCGCCAGCAGCGTTCTAGGACGGGGCACTGAAGCTTTCTTT.

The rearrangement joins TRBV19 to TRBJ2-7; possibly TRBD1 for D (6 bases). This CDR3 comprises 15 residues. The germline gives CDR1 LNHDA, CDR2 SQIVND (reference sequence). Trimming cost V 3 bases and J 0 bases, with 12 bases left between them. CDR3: CASSMMSGASYEQYF. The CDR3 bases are TGTGCCAGTAGTATGATGTCAGGGGCCTCCTACGAGCAGTACTTC.

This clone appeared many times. Here the CDR3 DNA reads TGTGCCAGCAGCTCACAGGGGAGGGAAAAACTGTTTTTT. This encodes CASSSQGREKLFF. The chain combines TRBV5-4 with TRBJ1-4, with 7 bases that match TRBD1. The germline V gene encodes CDR1 SGHNT and CDR2 YYREEE (reference sequence). The J segment lost 8 bases and the V segment lost 3 bases, leaving 4 bases of the junction unmatched. This CDR3 region has 13 residues.

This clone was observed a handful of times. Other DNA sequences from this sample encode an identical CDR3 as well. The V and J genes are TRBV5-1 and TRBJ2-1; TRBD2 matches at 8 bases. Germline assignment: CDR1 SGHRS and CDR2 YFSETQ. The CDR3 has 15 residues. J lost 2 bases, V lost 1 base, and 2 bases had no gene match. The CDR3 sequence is CASSLTSGAYNEQFF. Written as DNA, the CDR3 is TGCGCCAGCAGCTTGACTAGCGGAGCCTACAATGAGCAGTTCTTC.

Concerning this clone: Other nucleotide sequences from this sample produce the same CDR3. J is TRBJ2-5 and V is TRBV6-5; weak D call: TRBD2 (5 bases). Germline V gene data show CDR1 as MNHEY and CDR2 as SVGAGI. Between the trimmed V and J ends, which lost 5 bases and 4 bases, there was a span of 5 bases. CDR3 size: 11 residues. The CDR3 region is CASSSGETQYF. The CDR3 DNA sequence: TGTGCCAGCAGTAGCGGAGAGACCCAGTACTTC.

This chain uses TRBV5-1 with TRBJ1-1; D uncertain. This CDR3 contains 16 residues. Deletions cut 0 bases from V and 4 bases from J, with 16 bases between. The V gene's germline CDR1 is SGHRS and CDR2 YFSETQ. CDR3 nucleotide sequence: TGCGCCAGCAGCTTGGATCAAAACCTGGAGTCCACTGAAGCTTTCTTT. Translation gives CASSLDQNLESTEAFF.

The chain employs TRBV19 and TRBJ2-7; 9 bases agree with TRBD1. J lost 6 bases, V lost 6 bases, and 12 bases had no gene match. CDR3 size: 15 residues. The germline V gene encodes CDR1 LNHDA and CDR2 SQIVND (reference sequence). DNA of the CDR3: TGTGCCAGTAGACCCCCAGGGACAGGGCCCCCCGAGCAGTACTTC. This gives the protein CASRPPGTGPPEQYF. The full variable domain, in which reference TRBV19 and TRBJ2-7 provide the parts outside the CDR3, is DGGITQSPKYLFRKEGQNVTLSCEQNLNHDAMYWYRQDPGQGLRLIYYSQIVNDFQKGDIAEGYSVSREKKESFPLTVTSAQKNPTAFYLCASRPPGTGPPEQYFGPGTRLTVT.

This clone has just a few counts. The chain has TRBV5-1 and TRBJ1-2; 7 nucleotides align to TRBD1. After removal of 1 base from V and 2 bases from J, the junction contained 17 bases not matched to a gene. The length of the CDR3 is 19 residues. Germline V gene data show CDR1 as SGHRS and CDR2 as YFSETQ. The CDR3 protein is CASSLPQRRGQEVNYGYTF. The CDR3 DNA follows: TGCGCCAGCAGCTTGCCCCAGAGGAGAGGACAGGAGGTAAACTATGGCTACACCTTC.

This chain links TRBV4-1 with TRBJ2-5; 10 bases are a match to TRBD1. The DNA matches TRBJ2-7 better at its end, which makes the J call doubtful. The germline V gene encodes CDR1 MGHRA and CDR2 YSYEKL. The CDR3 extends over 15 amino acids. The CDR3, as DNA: TGCGCCAGCAGCCAAAACCGGGACAGGGGATACGAGCAGTACTTC. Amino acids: CASSQNRDRGYEQYF.

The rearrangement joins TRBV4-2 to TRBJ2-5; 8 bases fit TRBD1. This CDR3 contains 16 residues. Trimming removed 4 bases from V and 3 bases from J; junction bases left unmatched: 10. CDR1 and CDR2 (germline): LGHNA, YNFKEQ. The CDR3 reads CASSPSYRGDKETQYF. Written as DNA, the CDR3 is TGTGCCAGCAGCCCGAGTTACAGGGGGGATAAAGAGACCCAGTACTTC.

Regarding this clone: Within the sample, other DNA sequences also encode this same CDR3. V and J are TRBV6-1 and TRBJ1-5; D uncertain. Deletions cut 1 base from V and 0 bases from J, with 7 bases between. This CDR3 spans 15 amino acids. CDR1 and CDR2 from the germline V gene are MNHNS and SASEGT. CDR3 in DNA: TGTGCCAGCAGTGAAGAAGGGCTTAGCAATCAGCCCCAGCATTTT. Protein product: CASSEEGLSNQPQHF.

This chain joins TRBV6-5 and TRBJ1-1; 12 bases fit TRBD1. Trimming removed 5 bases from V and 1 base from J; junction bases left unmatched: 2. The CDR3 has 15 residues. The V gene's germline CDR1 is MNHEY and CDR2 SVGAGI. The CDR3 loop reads CASSPGQGANTEAFF. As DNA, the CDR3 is TGTGCCAGCAGTCCGGGACAGGGGGCGAACACTGAAGCTTTCTTT.

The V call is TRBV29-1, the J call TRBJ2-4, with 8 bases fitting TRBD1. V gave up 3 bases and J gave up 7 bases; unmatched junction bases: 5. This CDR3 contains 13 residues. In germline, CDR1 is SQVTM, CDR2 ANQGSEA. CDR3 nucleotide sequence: TGCAGCGTTGAGGGGGACAGGAGGAACATTCAGTACTTC. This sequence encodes CSVEGDRRNIQYF.

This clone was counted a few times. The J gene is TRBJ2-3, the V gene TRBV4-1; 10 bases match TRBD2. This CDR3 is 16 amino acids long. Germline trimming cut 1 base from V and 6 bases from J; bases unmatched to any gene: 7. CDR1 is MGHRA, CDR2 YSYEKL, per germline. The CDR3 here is CASSQVTSGILDTQYF. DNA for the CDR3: TGCGCCAGCAGCCAAGTCACTAGCGGGATCTTGGATACGCAGTATTTT.

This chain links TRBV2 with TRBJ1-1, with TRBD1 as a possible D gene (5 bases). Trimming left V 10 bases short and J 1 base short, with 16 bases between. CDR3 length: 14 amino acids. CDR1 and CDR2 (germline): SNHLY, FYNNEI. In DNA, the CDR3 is TGTGCCACCCGGGACCGAACATCGAACACTGAAGCTTTCTTT. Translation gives CATRDRTSNTEAFF.

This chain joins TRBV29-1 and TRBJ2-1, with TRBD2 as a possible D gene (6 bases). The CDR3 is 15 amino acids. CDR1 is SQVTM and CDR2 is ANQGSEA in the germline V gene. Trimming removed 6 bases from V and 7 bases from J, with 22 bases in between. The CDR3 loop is CSVPQAGGIPNEQFF. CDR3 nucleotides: TGCAGCGTCCCCCAAGCGGGCGGGATTCCAAATGAGCAGTTCTTC.

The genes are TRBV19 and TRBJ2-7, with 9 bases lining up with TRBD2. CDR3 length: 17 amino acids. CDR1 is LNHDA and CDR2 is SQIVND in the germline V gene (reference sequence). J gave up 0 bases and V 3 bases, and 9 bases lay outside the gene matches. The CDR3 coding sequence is TGTGCCAGTAGTATTTCGGCTAGCGGGACATTCTCCTACGAGCAGTACTTC. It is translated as CASSISASGTFSYEQYF.

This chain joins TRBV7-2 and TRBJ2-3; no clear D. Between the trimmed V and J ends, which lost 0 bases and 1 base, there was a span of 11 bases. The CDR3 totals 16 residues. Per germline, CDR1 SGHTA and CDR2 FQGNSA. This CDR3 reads CASSLALGRGTDTQYF. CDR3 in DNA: TGTGCCAGCAGCTTAGCGCTGGGTCGCGGCACAGATACGCAGTATTTT. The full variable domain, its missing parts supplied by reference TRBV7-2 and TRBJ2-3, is GAGVSQSPSNKVTEKGKDVELRCDPISGHTALYWYRQSLGQGLEFLIYFQGNSAPDKSGLPSDRFSAERTGGSVSTLTIQRTQQEDSAVYLCASSLALGRGTDTQYFGPGTRLTVL.

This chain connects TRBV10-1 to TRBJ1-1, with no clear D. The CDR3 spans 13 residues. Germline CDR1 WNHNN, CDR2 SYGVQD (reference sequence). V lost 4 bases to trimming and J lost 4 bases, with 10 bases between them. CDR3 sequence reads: CASSGEGFTEAFF. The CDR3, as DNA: TGCGCCAGCAGTGGTGAGGGATTCACTGAAGCTTTCTTT.

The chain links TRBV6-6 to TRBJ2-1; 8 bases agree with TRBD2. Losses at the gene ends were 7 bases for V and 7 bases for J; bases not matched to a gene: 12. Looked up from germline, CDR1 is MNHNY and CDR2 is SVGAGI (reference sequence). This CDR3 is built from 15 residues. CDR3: CASIVAGGPGNEQFF. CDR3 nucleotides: TGTGCCAGCATCGTCGCGGGAGGCCCAGGGAATGAGCAGTTCTTC.

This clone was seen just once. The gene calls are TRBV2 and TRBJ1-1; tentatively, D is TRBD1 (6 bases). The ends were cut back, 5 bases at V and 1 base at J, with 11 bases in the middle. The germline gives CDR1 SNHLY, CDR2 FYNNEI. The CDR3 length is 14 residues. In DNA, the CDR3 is TGTGCCAGCAGTACAGGGTTGGGGAACACTGAAGCTTTCTTT. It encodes CASSTGLGNTEAFF.

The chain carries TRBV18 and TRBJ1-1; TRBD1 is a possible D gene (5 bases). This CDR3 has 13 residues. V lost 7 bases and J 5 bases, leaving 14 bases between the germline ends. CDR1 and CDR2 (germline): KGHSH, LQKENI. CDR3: CASCSRGGTEAFF. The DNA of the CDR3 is TGTGCCAGCTGCTCCCGCGGGGGGACTGAAGCTTTCTTT. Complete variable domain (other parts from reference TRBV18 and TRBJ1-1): NAGVMQNPRHLVRRRGQEARLRCSPMKGHSHVYWYRQLPEEGLKFMVYLQKENIIDESGMPKERFSAEFPKEGPSILRIQQVVRGDSAAYFCASCSRGGTEAFFGQGTRLTVV.

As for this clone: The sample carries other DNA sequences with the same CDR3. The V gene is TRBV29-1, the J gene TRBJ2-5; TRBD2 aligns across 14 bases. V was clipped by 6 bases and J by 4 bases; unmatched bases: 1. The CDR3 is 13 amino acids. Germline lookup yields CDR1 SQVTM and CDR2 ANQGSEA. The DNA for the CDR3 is TGCAGCGTGGGACTAGCGGGAGCAGAGACCCAGTACTTC. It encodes CSVGLAGAETQYF.

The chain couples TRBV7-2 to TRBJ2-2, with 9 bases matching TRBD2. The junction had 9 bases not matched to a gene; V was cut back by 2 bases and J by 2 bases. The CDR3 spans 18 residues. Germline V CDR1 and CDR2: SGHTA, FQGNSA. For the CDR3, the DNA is TGTGCCAGCAGCTTATTATTCCTAGCGGGAAAAAACACCGGGGAGCTGTTTTTT. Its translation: CASSLLFLAGKNTGELFF. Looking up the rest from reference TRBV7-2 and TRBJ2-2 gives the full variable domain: GAGVSQSPSNKVTEKGKDVELRCDPISGHTALYWYRQSLGQGLEFLIYFQGNSAPDKSGLPSDRFSAERTGGSVSTLTIQRTQQEDSAVYLCASSLLFLAGKNTGELFFGEGSRLTVL.

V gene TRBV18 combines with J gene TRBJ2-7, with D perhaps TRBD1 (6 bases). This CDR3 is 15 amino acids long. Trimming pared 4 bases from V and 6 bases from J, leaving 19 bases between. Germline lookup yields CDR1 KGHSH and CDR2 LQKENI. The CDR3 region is CASSQGGPWVSEQYF. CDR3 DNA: TGTGCCAGCTCACAAGGGGGACCTTGGGTCTCCGAGCAGTACTTC.